The 18 T cell receptor beta chains below come from one sample, sequenced in a study of CD8+CD57+ T cells in acquired aplastic anemia. The TCR beta profiling, which covered VDJ combination and CDR3 sequence, was carried out using genomic DNA as the template. TCRdb independently ran MiXCR on the reads; one entry per CDR3 protein. The data contain roughly 420,000 distinct CDR3 sequences, about two thirds of them singletons. The sample consisted of sorted CD4+, CD8+, or CD8+CD57+ T cells (not recorded which) from PBMCs. The receptors stem from a human donor in good health, serving as a control.

V gene TRBV5-1 combines with J gene TRBJ2-3, with TRBD2 identical over 7 bases. CDR3 length equals 17 residues. V lost 4 bases, J lost 5 bases, and 16 bases stayed unmatched. Germline loops: CDR1 SGHRS, CDR2 YFSETQ. The CDR3 DNA follows: TGCGCCAGCAGCCCGAACCGAGACCGTAGCGGGTTAGATACGCAGTATTTT. This translates into CASSPNRDRSGLDTQYF.

Note on this clonotype: The junction departs from the called germline gene at one end, perhaps through a read error. The chain has TRBV25-1 and TRBJ2-3; maybe TRBD1 (5 bases). CDR1 is MGHDK and CDR2 is SYGVNS in the germline V gene. CDR3 length equals 14 residues. As DNA, the CDR3 is TGTGCCTGCGCCAGCTCAGGGCCCACAGATACGCAGTATTTC. Its protein is CACASSGPTDTQYF.

This clonotype was counted many times. The chain recombines TRBV10-1 with TRBJ2-2, with TRBD1 as a possible D gene (5 bases). Deletions cut 0 bases from V and 5 bases from J, with 10 bases between. Per germline, CDR1 WNHNN and CDR2 SYGVQD (reference sequence). The CDR3 runs to 15 residues. CDR3 residues: CASSESRVGTGELFF. CDR3 coding DNA: TGCGCCAGCAGTGAGTCCAGGGTTGGAACCGGGGAGCTGTTTTTT.

The CDR3 sequence: CSFGQGPNGYTF. The CDR3 DNA sequence: TGCAGTTTTGGACAAGGACCCAATGGCTACACCTTC. V and J are TRBV29-1 and TRBJ1-2; D might be TRBD1 (5 bases). CDR1 and CDR2 (germline): SQVTM, ANQGSEA. The CDR3 covers 12 residues. Combining the CDR3 with reference TRBV29-1 and TRBJ1-2 gives the whole variable domain SAVISQKPSRDICQRGTSLTIQCQVDSQVTMMFWYRQQPGQSLTLIATANQGSEATYESGFVIDKFPISRPNLTFSTLTVSNMSPEDSSIYLCSFGQGPNGYTFGSGTRLTVV.

The rearrangement uses TRBV9 and TRBJ1-6, with D perhaps matching TRBD1 (5 bases). CDR3 length: 16 amino acids. V gave up 4 bases and J gave up 3 bases, with 14 bases separating them. CDR1 and CDR2 (germline): SGDLS, YYNGEE. The CDR3, as DNA: TGTGCCAGCAGCTTTCCCTCCAGGGTCTATAATTCACCCCTCCACTTT. Translation: CASSFPSRVYNSPLHF.

The V and J genes are TRBV12-3 or TRBV12-4 and TRBJ1-1, with D hard to call. V dropped 4 bases and J dropped 14 bases, with 14 bases sitting between them. CDR3 length: 11 residues. The CDR3 sequence is CASSCDSEGFF. As DNA, the CDR3 is TGTGCCAGCAGTTGTGATAGCGAAGGCTTCTTT.

A remark on this clonotype: The CDR3 ends on some other residue instead of the conserved phenylalanine or tryptophan, so this is likely a read error. The DNA is omitted, as the CDR3 cannot be located on it reliably, and the CDR3 follows TCRdb's listing. This rearrangement joins TRBV7-2 to TRBJ2-1; TRBD2 is the table's D call and was not checked against the DNA. Both ends counted, the CDR3 spans 13 residues. CDR1 and CDR2 (germline): SGHTA, FQGNSA. CDR3 protein: CASSMRTSGTTQY.

About this clonotype itself: The junction differs from germline at one of its ends, possibly a read error. This chain uses TRBV19 with TRBJ1-1; D ambiguous. This CDR3 has 15 residues. Germline CDR1 and CDR2: LNHDA and SQIVND (reference sequence). CDR3 in amino acids: CGSGPRQVNVDEASF. The CDR3 DNA follows: TGTGGCAGTGGTCCCCGGCAGGTGAACGTCGATGAAGCTTCCTTT.

Turning to this clonotype: One end of the junction is discordant with germline, which a read error may explain. The chain couples TRBV9 to TRBJ2-3, with D perhaps matching TRBD1 or TRBD2 (6 bases each). Germline lookup yields CDR1 SGDLS and CDR2 YYNGEE. CDR3 length: 16 amino acids. DNA for the CDR3: TGTGCCAGTAGCCCCTGGGGGGACACCAGCACAGTTACGCAGTATTTT. It codes for CASSPWGDTSTVTQYF.

This clonotype has a handful of counts. CDR3 nucleotide sequence: TGCAGCTTAGCGGCGGGGTACTCTGGAAACACCATATATTTT. It yields the protein CSLAAGYSGNTIYF. The chain joins TRBV29-1 to TRBJ1-3, with D unclear. Trimming removed 8 bases at V and 0 bases at J, with 14 bases between. The CDR3 is 14 amino acids. Germline values: CDR1 SQVTM, CDR2 ANQGSEA. The variable domain in full, with the rest retrieved from reference TRBV29-1 and TRBJ1-3, is SAVISQKPSRDICQRGTSLTIQCQVDSQVTMMFWYRQQPGQSLTLIATANQGSEATYESGFVIDKFPISRPNLTFSTLTVSNMSPEDSSIYLCSLAAGYSGNTIYFGEGSWLTVV.

Of note for this clonotype: At one boundary the junction diverges from the germline segment, which might be a read error. The chain recombines TRBV7-3 with TRBJ2-5, with TRBD1 matching over 7 bases. There are 13 residues in the CDR3. The germline V gene encodes CDR1 SGHTA and CDR2 FQGTGA. The CDR3 coding sequence is TGTGCTAGCAGCAGACAGGGTGGGGAGACAGCTTTCTTC. Amino acids: CASSRQGGETAFF.

As regards this clonotype: It may be a read error: a sequence one base away is much more abundant. V is TRBV3-1 and J is TRBJ1-3; possible D gene TRBD1, 5 bases. This CDR3 has 15 residues. Trimming cost V 1 base and J 8 bases, with 15 bases left between them. The germline gives CDR1 LGHDT, CDR2 YNNKEL (reference sequence). CDR3 in DNA: TGTGCCAGCAGCCAAGCTACAGGCTCCTGGGACACCATATATTTT. Its protein product is CASSQATGSWDTIYF.

The rearrangement links TRBV5-1 to TRBJ1-1; tentative D call: TRBD1 (5 bases). The CDR3 spans 14 residues. Germline loops: CDR1 SGHRS, CDR2 YFSETQ. Trimming shortened V by 5 bases and J by 1 base, and 12 bases separated the two germline ends. The CDR3 bases are TGCGCCAGCAGACCCGACAGCGCGAACACTGAAGCTTTCTTT. Translated, it gives CASRPDSANTEAFF.

Concerning this clonotype itself: At one end the junction does not follow the germline gene, possibly because of a read error. The rearrangement links TRBV5-1 to TRBJ1-5; D is unresolved. The length of the CDR3 is 14 residues. The V gene's germline CDR1 is SGHRS and CDR2 YFSETQ. CDR3 region: CASSLVSTLLPQHF. CDR3 sequence (DNA): TGTGCCAGCAGCTTAGTGTCCACACTCCTGCCCCAGCATTTT.

This clonotype was found once. No conserved phenylalanine or tryptophan ends this CDR3, so it is likely a read error. The DNA is left out, because the CDR3 cannot be placed on it with certainty; the CDR3 is given as TCRdb lists it. The V gene is TRBV2, the J gene TRBJ1-2. Both ends counted, the CDR3 spans 13 residues. Germline CDR1 is SNHLY and CDR2 is FYNNEI. The chain's CDR3 is CASSEALFLDEQY.

This clonotype was counted between two and nine times. V usage is TRBV7-2 and J usage is TRBJ2-5, with D possibly being TRBD2 (5 bases). The V gene lost 3 bases and the J gene lost 1 base, with 9 bases spanning the gap. Germline CDR1 is SGHTA and CDR2 is FQGNSA. The CDR3 length is 14 residues. This CDR3 reads CASSFGVTQETQYF. The CDR3, as DNA: TGTGCCAGCAGCTTCGGGGTAACCCAAGAGACCCAGTACTTC.

V is TRBV7-2 and J is TRBJ1-1; the D is unclear. The DNA end favors TRBJ2-3, so the J call may be wrong. CDR3 size: 14 residues. From germline, CDR1 is SGHTA and CDR2 FQGNSA. CDR3 DNA: TGTGCCAGCAGCTTACGTAGATACACAGATGCACAGTATTTT. It specifies CASSLRRYTDAQYF.

In this sample, this clonotype turned up many times. This rearrangement joins TRBV7-2 to TRBJ2-3; 9 positions match TRBD2. Germline V gene data show CDR1 as SGHTA and CDR2 as FQGNSA. The CDR3 length is 15 residues. J was trimmed by 6 bases and V by 1 base; bases with no gene match: 5. The CDR3 protein is CASSLDLSGGDTQYF. The CDR3 DNA follows: TGTGCCAGCAGCTTAGACCTTAGCGGGGGTGATACGCAGTATTTT. The whole variable domain, remainder taken from reference TRBV7-2 and TRBJ2-3, is GAGVSQSPSNKVTEKGKDVELRCDPISGHTALYWYRQSLGQGLEFLIYFQGNSAPDKSGLPSDRFSAERTGGSVSTLTIQRTQQEDSAVYLCASSLDLSGGDTQYFGPGTRLTVL.